These 11 T cell receptor beta chains came from one sample sequenced in a study of breast tumors, draining lymph nodes, adjacent tissues. Axillary draining lymph nodes of breast cancer patients supplied the node samples. TCRdb called the multiplex PCR reads again in MiXCR, with one record for every CDR3 protein. The table includes 130,000 or so distinct CDR3 sequences, about 20% detected once. The sequenced sample consisted of axillary lymph node tissue. The receptors were gathered from a female donor with breast cancer. Some clones in this sample may be carry-over from other donors' samples.

J is TRBJ2-7 and V is TRBV29-1, with 7 bases lining up with TRBD2. The CDR3 sequence is 19 residues long. V gave up 0 bases and J gave up 5 bases; unmatched junction bases: 22. The germline CDR1 and CDR2 sequences are SQVTM and ANQGSEA. Here the CDR3 reads CSVEDRFAGEGSPSHEQYF. DNA for the CDR3: TGCAGCGTTGAAGATAGGTTTGCCGGGGAGGGGTCCCCTTCACACGAGCAGTACTTC.

About this clonotype itself: This could be a read error, since a much larger clone is one nucleotide away. The chain couples TRBV19 to TRBJ2-1, with TRBD2 as a possible D gene (5 bases). The V and J ends lost 5 bases and 7 bases respectively, with 18 bases between them. The germline V gene encodes CDR1 LNHDA and CDR2 SQIVND (reference sequence). This CDR3 comprises 15 residues. Here the CDR3 reads CASSVTSGLANEQFF. CDR3 DNA: TGTGCCAGTAGTGTCACCAGCGGCCTTGCGAATGAGCAGTTCTTC. The full variable domain, completed using reference TRBV19 and TRBJ2-1, is DGGITQSPKYLFRKEGQNVTLSCEQNLNHDAMYWYRQDPGQGLRLIYYSQIVNDFQKGDIAEGYSVSREKKESFPLTVTSAQKNPTAFYLCASSVTSGLANEQFFGPGTRLTVL.

Worth noting for this clonotype: An end of the junction differs from the germline gene, which may be a read error. This chain uses TRBV6-1 with TRBJ1-2; no reliable D call. Germline values: CDR1 MNHNS, CDR2 SASEGT. The CDR3 runs 13 residues. CDR3 DNA sequence: TGTGCCAGCACAGAGAGGGCAATTAATGGCTGCACCTTC. Protein product: CASTERAINGCTF.

This sequence joins TRBV5-4 and TRBJ2-1; D ambiguous. Trimming took 1 base from V and 14 from J, leaving 16 bases between them. The CDR3 length is 13 residues. Germline CDR1 and CDR2: SGHNT and YYREEE (reference sequence). CDR3 nucleotides: TGTGCCAGCAGCTTGCGTGGAGTACAAACGGAGTTCTTC. It yields the protein CASSLRGVQTEFF.

This clonotype was counted at least ten times. J is TRBJ2-1 and V is TRBV7-3; D remains ambiguous. V lost 5 bases and J 4 bases, leaving 12 bases between the germline ends. Germline-derived CDR1 and CDR2 are SGHTA and FQGTGA. The CDR3 is made up of 14 amino acids. CDR3 loop: CASSPNPIYNEQFF. The DNA of the CDR3 is TGTGCCAGCAGCCCTAACCCGATTTACAATGAGCAGTTCTTC.

This clonotype appeared many times. The chain has TRBV19 and TRBJ1-3; weak D call: TRBD1 (6 bases). Per the germline V gene, CDR1 is LNHDA and CDR2 is SQIVND (reference sequence). V was pared by 6 bases and J by 3 bases, with 18 bases between. This CDR3 has 16 amino acids. The CDR3 DNA is TGTGCCAGTAGAGCTCGGACAGCCGGAATTGGAAACACCATATATTTT. Translation gives CASRARTAGIGNTIYF. The variable domain in full, completed from reference TRBV19 and TRBJ1-3, reads DGGITQSPKYLFRKEGQNVTLSCEQNLNHDAMYWYRQDPGQGLRLIYYSQIVNDFQKGDIAEGYSVSREKKESFPLTVTSAQKNPTAFYLCASRARTAGIGNTIYFGEGSWLTVV.

This clonotype was observed at least ten times. The CDR3 spells CASSPISGMGGEQYF. In nucleotides, the CDR3 is TGTGCCAGCAGTCCCATCAGCGGGATGGGGGGGGAGCAGTACTTC. This chain connects TRBV28 to TRBJ2-7; 7 nucleotides align to TRBD2. In germline, CDR1 is MDHEN, CDR2 SYDVKM. J lost 7 bases, V lost 5 bases, and 14 bases had no gene match. There are 15 residues in the CDR3.

This clonotype was picked up many times. V usage is TRBV5-1 and J usage is TRBJ2-1; 9 nucleotides align to TRBD2. V gave up 1 base and J gave up 3 bases; unmatched junction bases: 2. Per germline, CDR1 SGHRS and CDR2 YFSETQ. The CDR3 length is 15 residues. The CDR3 spells CASSLRREGYNEQFF. The CDR3 nucleotides are TGCGCCAGCAGCTTGAGGCGGGAGGGCTACAATGAGCAGTTCTTC.

Ten or more counts support this clonotype. The V gene is TRBV19, the J gene TRBJ2-3; 7 positions match TRBD2. With 3 bases clipped from V and 2 bases from J, the junction kept 8 bases outside the gene matches. This CDR3 contains 16 residues. Germline values: CDR1 LNHDA, CDR2 SQIVND (reference sequence). CDR3 nucleotide sequence: TGTGCCAGTAGTATTTCTAGCGGCCGCGTCACAGATACGCAGTATTTT. Encoded protein: CASSISSGRVTDTQYF.

This clonotype appeared many times. V and J are TRBV20-1 and TRBJ2-7; 10 bases line up with TRBD2. After removal of 6 bases from V and 4 bases from J, the junction contained 6 bases not matched to a gene. The CDR3 has 13 residues. Germline V gene lookup returns CDR1 DFQATT and CDR2 SNEGSKA (reference sequence). The CDR3 coding sequence is TGCAGTGCAATAGCGGGAGGTTCGTACGAGCAGTACTTC. Residues: CSAIAGGSYEQYF.

This clonotype was observed at least ten times. The chain couples TRBV29-1 to TRBJ2-1, with D unclear. Trimming left V 4 bases short and J 6 bases short, with 16 bases between. There are 14 residues in the CDR3. The V gene's germline CDR1 is SQVTM and CDR2 ANQGSEA. CDR3 protein: CSVVPPRAVNEQFF. CDR3 bases: TGCAGCGTTGTACCCCCCCGGGCAGTCAATGAGCAGTTCTTC.